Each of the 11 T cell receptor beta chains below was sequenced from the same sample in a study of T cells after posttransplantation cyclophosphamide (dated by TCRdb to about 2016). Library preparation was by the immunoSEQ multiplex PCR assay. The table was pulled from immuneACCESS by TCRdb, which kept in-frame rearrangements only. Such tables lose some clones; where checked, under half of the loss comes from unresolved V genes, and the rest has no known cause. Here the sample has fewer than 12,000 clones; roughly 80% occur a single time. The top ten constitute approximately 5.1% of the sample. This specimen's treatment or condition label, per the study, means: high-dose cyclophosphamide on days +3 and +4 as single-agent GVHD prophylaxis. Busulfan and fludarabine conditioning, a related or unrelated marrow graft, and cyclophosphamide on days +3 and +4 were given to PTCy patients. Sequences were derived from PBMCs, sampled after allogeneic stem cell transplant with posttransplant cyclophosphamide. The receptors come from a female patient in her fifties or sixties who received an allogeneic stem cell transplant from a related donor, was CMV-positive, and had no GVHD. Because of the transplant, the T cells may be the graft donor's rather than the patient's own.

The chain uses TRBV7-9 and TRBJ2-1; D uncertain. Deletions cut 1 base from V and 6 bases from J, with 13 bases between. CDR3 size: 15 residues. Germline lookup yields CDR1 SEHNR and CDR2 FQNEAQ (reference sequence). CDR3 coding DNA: TGTGCCAGCAGCTTAGAGGCCTGGCGGAGCAATGAGCAGTTCTTC. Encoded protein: CASSLEAWRSNEQFF.

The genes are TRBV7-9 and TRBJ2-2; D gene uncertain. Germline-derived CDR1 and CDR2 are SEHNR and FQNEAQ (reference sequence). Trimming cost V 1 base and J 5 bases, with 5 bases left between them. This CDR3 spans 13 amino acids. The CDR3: CASSLVQTGELFF. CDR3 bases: TGTGCCAGCAGCTTAGTTCAGACCGGGGAGCTGTTTTTT. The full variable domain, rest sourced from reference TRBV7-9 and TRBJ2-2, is DTGVSQNPRHKITKRGQNVTFRCDPISEHNRLYWYRQTLGQGPEFLTYFQNEAQLEKSRLLSDRFSAERPKGSFSTLEIQRTEQGDSAMYLCASSLVQTGELFFGEGSRLTVL.

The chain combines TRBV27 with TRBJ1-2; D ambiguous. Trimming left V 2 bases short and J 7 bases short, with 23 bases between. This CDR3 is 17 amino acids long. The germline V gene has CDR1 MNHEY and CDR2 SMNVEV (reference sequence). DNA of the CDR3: TGTGCCAGCAGTTTAACTCTAGGCACCTCACCTCAAAGTGGCTACACCTTC. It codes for CASSLTLGTSPQSGYTF.

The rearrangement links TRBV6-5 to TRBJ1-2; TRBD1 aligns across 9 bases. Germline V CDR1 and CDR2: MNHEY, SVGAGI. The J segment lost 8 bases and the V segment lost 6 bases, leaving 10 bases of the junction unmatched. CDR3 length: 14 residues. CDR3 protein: CASRQRGTGYGYTF. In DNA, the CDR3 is TGTGCCAGCAGACAGAGGGGGACAGGGTACGGCTACACCTTC.

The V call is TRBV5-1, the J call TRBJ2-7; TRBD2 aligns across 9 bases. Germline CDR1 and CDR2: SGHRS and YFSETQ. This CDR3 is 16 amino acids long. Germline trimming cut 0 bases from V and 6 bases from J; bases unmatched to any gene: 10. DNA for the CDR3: TGCGCCAGCAGCTTGGGGGCTAGCGGGGTCCTCTCCGAGCAGTACTTC. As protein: CASSLGASGVLSEQYF.

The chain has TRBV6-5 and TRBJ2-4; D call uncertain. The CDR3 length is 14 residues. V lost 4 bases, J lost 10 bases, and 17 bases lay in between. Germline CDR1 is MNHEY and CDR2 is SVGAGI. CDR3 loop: CASSSAGQAPIQYF. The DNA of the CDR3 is TGTGCCAGCAGTTCCGCTGGTCAGGCCCCGATTCAGTACTTC.

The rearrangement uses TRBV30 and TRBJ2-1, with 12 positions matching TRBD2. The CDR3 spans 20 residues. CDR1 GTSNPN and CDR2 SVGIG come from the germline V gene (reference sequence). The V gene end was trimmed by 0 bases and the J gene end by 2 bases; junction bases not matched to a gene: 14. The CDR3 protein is CAWSVLGSSGGDLTYNEQFF. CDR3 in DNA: TGTGCCTGGAGTGTATTGGGGTCTAGCGGGGGGGACTTGACCTACAATGAGCAGTTCTTC.

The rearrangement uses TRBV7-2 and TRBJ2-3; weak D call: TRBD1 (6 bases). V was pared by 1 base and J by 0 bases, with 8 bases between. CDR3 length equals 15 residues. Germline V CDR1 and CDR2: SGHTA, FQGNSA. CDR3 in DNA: TGTGCCAGCAGCTTAGAGGGACACAGCACAGATACGCAGTATTTT. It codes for CASSLEGHSTDTQYF.

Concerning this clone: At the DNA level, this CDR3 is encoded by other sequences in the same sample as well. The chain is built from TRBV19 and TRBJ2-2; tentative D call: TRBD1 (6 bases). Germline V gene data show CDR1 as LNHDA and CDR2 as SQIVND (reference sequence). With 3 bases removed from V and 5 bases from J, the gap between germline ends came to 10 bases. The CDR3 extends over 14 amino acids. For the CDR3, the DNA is TGTGCCAGTAGTATTGGGGGCGGGACCGGGGAGCTGTTTTTT. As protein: CASSIGGGTGELFF.

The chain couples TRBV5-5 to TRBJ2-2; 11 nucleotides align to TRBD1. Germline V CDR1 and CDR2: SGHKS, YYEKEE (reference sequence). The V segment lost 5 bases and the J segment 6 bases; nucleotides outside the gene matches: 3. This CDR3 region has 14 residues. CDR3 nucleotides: TGTGCCAGCAGGCGGGGACAGGGGGCCGGGGAGCTGTTTTTT. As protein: CASRRGQGAGELFF.

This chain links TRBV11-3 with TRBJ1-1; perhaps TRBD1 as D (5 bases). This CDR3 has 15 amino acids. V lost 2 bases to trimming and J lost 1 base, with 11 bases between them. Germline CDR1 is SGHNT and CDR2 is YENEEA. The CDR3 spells CASSLRGTANTEAFF. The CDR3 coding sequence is TGTGCCAGCAGCTTACGGGGGACGGCGAACACTGAAGCTTTCTTT.